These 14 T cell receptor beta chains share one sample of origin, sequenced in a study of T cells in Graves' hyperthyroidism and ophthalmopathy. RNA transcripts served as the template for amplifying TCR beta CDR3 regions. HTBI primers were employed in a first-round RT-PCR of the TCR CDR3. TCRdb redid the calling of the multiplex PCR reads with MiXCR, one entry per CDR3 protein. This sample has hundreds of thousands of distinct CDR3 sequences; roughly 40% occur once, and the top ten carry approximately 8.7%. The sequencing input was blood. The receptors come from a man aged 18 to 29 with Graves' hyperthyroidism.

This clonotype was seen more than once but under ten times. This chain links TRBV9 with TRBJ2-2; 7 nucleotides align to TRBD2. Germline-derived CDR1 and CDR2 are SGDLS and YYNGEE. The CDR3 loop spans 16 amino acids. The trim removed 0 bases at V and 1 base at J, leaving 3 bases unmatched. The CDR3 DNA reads TGTGCCAGCAGCGTAGCAACTAGCGTGAACACCGGGGAGCTGTTTTTT. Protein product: CASSVATSVNTGELFF.

The DNA for the CDR3 is TGTGCCAGCAGTGGTACTAGCGGGGGGACAGATACGCAGTATTTT. Translation: CASSGTSGGTDTQYF. The chain uses TRBV2 and TRBJ2-3; TRBD2 aligns across 12 bases. V dropped 4 bases and J dropped 3; count of bases not matched to a gene: 2. CDR3 size: 15 residues. The germline gives CDR1 SNHLY, CDR2 FYNNEI.

The CDR3 DNA sequence: TGTGCTACCGACAAAAGGAACACTGAAGCTTTCTTT. Translated: CATDKRNTEAFF. V usage is TRBV14 and J usage is TRBJ1-1, with D unclear. Germline V gene data show CDR1 as SGHDN and CDR2 as FVKESK. The CDR3 has 12 residues.

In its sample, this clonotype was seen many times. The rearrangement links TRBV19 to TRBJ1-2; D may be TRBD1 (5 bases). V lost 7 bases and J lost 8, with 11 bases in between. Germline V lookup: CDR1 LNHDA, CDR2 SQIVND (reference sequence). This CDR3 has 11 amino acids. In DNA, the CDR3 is TGTGCCAGTAAGAGGGGATACGGCTACACCTTC. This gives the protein CASKRGYGYTF. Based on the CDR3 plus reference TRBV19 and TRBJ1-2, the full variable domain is DGGITQSPKYLFRKEGQNVTLSCEQNLNHDAMYWYRQDPGQGLRLIYYSQIVNDFQKGDIAEGYSVSREKKESFPLTVTSAQKNPTAFYLCASKRGYGYTFGSGTRLTVV.

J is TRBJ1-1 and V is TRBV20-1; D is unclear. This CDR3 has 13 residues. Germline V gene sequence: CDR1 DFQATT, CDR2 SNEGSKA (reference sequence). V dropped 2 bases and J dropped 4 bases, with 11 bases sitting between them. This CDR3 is CSARSGEITEAFF. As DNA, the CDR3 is TGCAGTGCTAGATCCGGGGAAATCACTGAAGCTTTCTTT.

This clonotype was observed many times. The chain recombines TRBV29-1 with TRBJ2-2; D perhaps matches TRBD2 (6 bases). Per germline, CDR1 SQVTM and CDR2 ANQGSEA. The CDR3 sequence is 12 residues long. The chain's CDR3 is CGCTGDTGELFF. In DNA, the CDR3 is TGCGGCTGCACGGGGGACACCGGGGAGCTGTTTTTT.

CDR3 coding DNA: TGCGCCAGCAGCCAAGATCGGAAGGGGAACACTGAAGCTTTCTTT. Translation: CASSQDRKGNTEAFF. V and J are TRBV4-1 and TRBJ1-1; no firm D call. The V and J ends lost 0 bases and 1 base respectively, with 9 bases between them. The CDR3 loop spans 15 amino acids. Germline V gene lookup returns CDR1 MGHRA and CDR2 YSYEKL.

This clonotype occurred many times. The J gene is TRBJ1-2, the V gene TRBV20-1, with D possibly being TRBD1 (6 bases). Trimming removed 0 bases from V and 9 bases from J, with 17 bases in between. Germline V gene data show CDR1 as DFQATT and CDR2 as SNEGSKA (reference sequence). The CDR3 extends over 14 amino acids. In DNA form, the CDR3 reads TGCAGTGCTAGAGATCAGGGGCAGGACCTCAGCTACACCTTC. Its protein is CSARDQGQDLSYTF.

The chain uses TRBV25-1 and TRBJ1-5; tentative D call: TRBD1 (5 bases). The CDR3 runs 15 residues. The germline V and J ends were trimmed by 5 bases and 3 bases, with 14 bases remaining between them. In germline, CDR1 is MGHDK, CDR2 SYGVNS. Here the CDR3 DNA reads TGTGCCAGCAGTTTGCCTCAGGGTATCAATCAGCCCCAGCATTTT. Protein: CASSLPQGINQPQHF.

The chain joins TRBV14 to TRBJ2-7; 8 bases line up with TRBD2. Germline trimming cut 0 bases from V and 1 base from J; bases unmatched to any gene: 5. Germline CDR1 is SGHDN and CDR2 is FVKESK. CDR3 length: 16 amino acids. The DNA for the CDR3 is TGTGCCAGCAGCCAAGAATTAGGCGGGGGGTCCTACGAGCAGTACTTC. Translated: CASSQELGGGSYEQYF.

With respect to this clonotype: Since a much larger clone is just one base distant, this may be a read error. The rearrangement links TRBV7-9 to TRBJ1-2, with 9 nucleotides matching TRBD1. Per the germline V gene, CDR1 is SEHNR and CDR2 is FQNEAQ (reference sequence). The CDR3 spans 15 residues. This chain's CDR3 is CAGSLWDRANYGYTF. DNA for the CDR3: TGTGCCGGCAGCTTATGGGACAGGGCTAACTATGGCTACACCTTC.

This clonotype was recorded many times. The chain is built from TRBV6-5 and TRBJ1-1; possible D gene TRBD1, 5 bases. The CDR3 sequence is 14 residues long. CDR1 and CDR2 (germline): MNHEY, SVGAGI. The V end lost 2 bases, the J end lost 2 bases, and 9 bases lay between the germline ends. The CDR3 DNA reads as TGTGCCAGCAGTTACGGGCAGGGAAACACTGAAGCTTTCTTT. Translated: CASSYGQGNTEAFF.

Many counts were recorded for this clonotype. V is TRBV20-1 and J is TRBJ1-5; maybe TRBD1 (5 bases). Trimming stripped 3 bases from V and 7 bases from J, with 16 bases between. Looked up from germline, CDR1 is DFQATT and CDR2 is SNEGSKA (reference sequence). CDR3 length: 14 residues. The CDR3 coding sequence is TGCAGTGCTAGCTTGAGGGGCGCGAACCAGCCCCAGCATTTT. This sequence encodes CSASLRGANQPQHF.

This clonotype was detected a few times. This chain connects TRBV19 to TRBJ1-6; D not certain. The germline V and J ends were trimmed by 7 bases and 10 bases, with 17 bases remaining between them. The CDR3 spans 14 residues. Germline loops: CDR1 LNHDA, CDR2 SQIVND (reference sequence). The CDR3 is CASTGLQRPSPLHF. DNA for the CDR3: TGTGCCAGTACCGGACTCCAAAGACCGTCACCCCTCCACTTT.